These T cell receptor beta chains were read from a single sample in a study of human T cells and chemical hapten exposure. TCRdb re-analysed the RACE reads in MiXCR, keeping a single row per CDR3 protein. The sample carries 95,000 to 150,000 distinct CDR3 sequences, around an eighth recorded once. The input for sequencing was whole blood, taken in connection with sensitization to the hapten diphenylcyclopropenone (DPC). The receptors were gathered from a woman aged 18-29 years with alopecia areata. Some clones in this sample may be carry-over from other donors' samples. Both conserved end residues are trimmed from each CDR3.

>TRBV2
ASMTGISSYNEQF
>TRBV29-1
SVGARTGLMGEQY
>TRBV12-3/TRBV12-4
ASSSFSGGAAYNEQF
>TRBV3-1
ASSRGDGHNEQF
>TRBV20-1
SARRGSYQETQY
>TRBV29-1
SVFLPSGLNEQY
>TRBV11-1
ASSPGTQYNEQF
>TRBV29-1
SVEVPGGTIY
>TRBV27
ASSLLSGGHAELGNEQF
>TRBV6-6
ASSPAVSSYEQY
>TRBV6-2/TRBV6-3
ASSFLRGTDTQY
>TRBV4-3
VSSDRGGEKLF
>TRBV7-9
ASSRSADSYEQY
>TRBV11-1
ASRTVAGAPTQY
>TRBV7-9
ASSLFPGQTSTYEQY
>TRBV20-1
SARDEALGQETQY
>TRBV14
ASSLLSGGANEQF
>TRBV6-6
ASIGGRGSNYGYT
>TRBV7-2
ASSLERRLSYEQY
>TRBV5-1
ASSPGGQLQETQY
>TRBV29-1
SVIQGSARGYT
>TRBV6-1
ASSAIYQETQY
>TRBV30
AWSPGTRGVYIQY
>TRBV20-1
SAREGGTEAF
>TRBV6-5
ASSYSTGTAKNIQY
>TRBV7-9
ASPLSANVLT
>TRBV7-7
ASSLGGTGNTGELF
>TRBV12-3/TRBV12-4
ASSFSGAYQPQH
>TRBV6-5
ASSYSSPGQGLNSPLH
>TRBV25-1
ASSERDTATNEKLF
>TRBV28
ASSQHRGIYGYT
>TRBV7-9
ASSLGLRARDTEAF
>TRBV20-1
SARQGPAGELF
>TRBV20-1
SARDPGVSYNEQF
>TRBV5-5
ASSLDPLETQY
>TRBV30
AWRGETNEKLF
>TRBV12-3/TRBV12-4
ASSLRRRGLAGASSYNEQF
>TRBV4-3
ASSQERGRPGRQY
>TRBV7-2
ASSLEGEYNEQF
>TRBV4-3
ASSQRYRTTGDTQY
>TRBV4-3
ASSPRDRGRPGNTIY
>TRBV12-3/TRBV12-4
ASSFGQGTWNTEAF